One and the same sample provided the 20 T cell receptor beta chains below, sequenced in a study of blood T cell repertoires in COVID-19 (dated by TCRdb to 2020 to 2021). Libraries came from the immunoSEQ multiplex PCR assay. As stored in TCRdb, this immuneACCESS dataset retains in-frame rearrangements with V and J assigned. A fraction of the clones does not appear; measured against another copy, unresolved V genes explain less than half of the discrepancy, and the remainder lacks a known reason. The sample includes 60,000 to 75,000 clones, with 85% to 90% observed a single time. The leading ten clones occupy 5% to 6.5% of the sample. Specimen: peripheral blood. The receptors come from a man between 45 and 60 years old with active COVID-19.

The DNA of the CDR3 is TGTGCCAGCAGCCAGCCCAGGACTAGCCAAGAGACCCAGTACTTC. It is translated as CASSQPRTSQETQYF. The chain is built from TRBV25-1 and TRBJ2-5, with 7 bases lining up with TRBD2. The ends lost 6 bases at V and 1 base at J; junction bases unmatched: 8. The CDR3 is made up of 15 amino acids. Germline assignment: CDR1 MGHDK and CDR2 SYGVNS.

This clone was seen only a few times. This sequence joins TRBV7-9 and TRBJ2-5; 7 bases agree with TRBD2. Unmatched junction bases numbered 13, after V lost 5 bases and J lost 1 base. CDR1 and CDR2 from the germline V gene are SEHNR and FQNEAQ (reference sequence). The CDR3 spans 17 residues. The CDR3 coding sequence is TGTGCCAGCAGCCCTACCGGGGGAGGGTCGGTCCAAGAGACCCAGTACTTC. This codes for CASSPTGGGSVQETQYF.

This chain connects TRBV30 to TRBJ2-7; possibly TRBD1 for D (6 bases). Germline CDR1 and CDR2: GTSNPN and SVGIG (reference sequence). The CDR3 extends over 11 amino acids. V shed 8 bases and J shed 3 bases, with 11 bases lying between them. CDR3 loop: CAVDSNYEQYF. The CDR3 coding sequence is TGTGCCGTGGACAGTAACTACGAGCAGTACTTC.

This chain joins TRBV27 and TRBJ2-7; TRBD2 aligns across 8 bases. V was pared by 4 bases and J by 1 base, with 6 bases of the junction left unmatched. The CDR3 totals 15 residues. CDR1 and CDR2 (germline): MNHEY, SMNVEV (reference sequence). CDR3 residues: CASSSRLARSYEQYF. CDR3 coding DNA: TGTGCCAGCAGTTCCCGACTAGCGCGTTCCTACGAGCAGTACTTC.

The chain has TRBV14 and TRBJ1-4, with 8 bases fitting TRBD1. Germline V gene sequence: CDR1 SGHDN, CDR2 FVKESK. The CDR3 is 14 residues long. V trimming: 3 bases; J trimming: 6 bases; junction bases outside the gene matches: 3. CDR3 in DNA: TGTGCCAGCAGCCATACAGGGGGATATGAAAAACTGTTTTTT. Amino acids: CASSHTGGYEKLFF.

V usage is TRBV4-1 and J usage is TRBJ2-7, with 7 positions matching TRBD1. The CDR3 length is 15 residues. Germline CDR1 and CDR2: MGHRA and YSYEKL. V was clipped by 4 bases and J by 3 bases; unmatched bases: 9. Written as DNA, the CDR3 is TGCGCCAGCAGCCCCGCATCGGGACAGCACTACGAGCAGTACTTC. Translating gives CASSPASGQHYEQYF.

V and J are TRBV5-4 and TRBJ1-2; TRBD1 is a possible D gene (5 bases). Germline CDR1 and CDR2: SGHNT and YYREEE (reference sequence). The CDR3 is made up of 11 amino acids. Trimming stripped 4 bases from V and 7 bases from J, with 8 bases between. The CDR3 nucleotides are TGTGCCAGCAGCCTGGGACTTGGCTACACCTTC. It yields the protein CASSLGLGYTF.

The CDR3 DNA sequence: TGCAGCGTTGTACGGGACAGTGCTAACTATGGCTACACCTTC. Protein product: CSVVRDSANYGYTF. The V and J genes are TRBV29-1 and TRBJ1-2; 7 bases align to TRBD1. Germline assignment: CDR1 SQVTM and CDR2 ANQGSEA. With 4 bases clipped from V and 0 bases from J, the junction kept 5 bases outside the gene matches. The CDR3 is 14 amino acids.

The CDR3 protein is CASSPSRWYANTGELFF. CDR3 in DNA: TGCGCCAGCAGCCCCAGCAGGTGGTACGCGAACACCGGGGAGCTGTTTTTT. The chain combines TRBV4-1 with TRBJ2-2; the D is unclear. This CDR3 is built from 17 residues. From germline, CDR1 is MGHRA and CDR2 YSYEKL. The germline V and J ends were trimmed by 4 bases and 0 bases, with 15 bases remaining between them.

The rearrangement joins TRBV7-2 to TRBJ1-1; D not certain. The ends were cut back, 3 bases at V and 11 bases at J, with 16 bases in the middle. CDR1 is SGHTA and CDR2 is FQGNSA in the germline V gene. The CDR3 spans 13 residues. The CDR3 here is CASSFQAQRGAFF. The CDR3 coding sequence is TGTGCCAGCAGCTTCCAGGCCCAACGAGGGGCTTTCTTT.

The chain is built from TRBV7-8 and TRBJ2-3; tentative D call: TRBD2 (5 bases). Trimming took off 1 base at V and 6 bases at J, with 17 bases between the two ends. CDR3 size: 16 residues. Germline-derived CDR1 and CDR2 are SGHVS and FQNEAQ. As DNA, the CDR3 is TGTGCCAGCAGCTTAGGGTCGGGGAGCAGAGGGGATACGCAGTATTTT. Residues: CASSLGSGSRGDTQYF.

The CDR3 DNA reads as TGCGCCAGCAGCCAAGACGCCGGGGTGACTGAAGCTTTCTTT. It yields the protein CASSQDAGVTEAFF. The chain links TRBV4-3 to TRBJ1-1; D unresolved. The CDR3 is made up of 14 amino acids. The V gene lost 0 bases and the J gene lost 5 bases, with 10 bases spanning the gap. The germline V gene has CDR1 LGHNA and CDR2 YSLEER.

The V and J genes are TRBV19 and TRBJ2-6; D possibly corresponds to TRBD1 (7 bases). This CDR3 comprises 16 residues. Germline assignment: CDR1 LNHDA and CDR2 SQIVND (reference sequence). The germline V and J ends were trimmed by 4 bases and 0 bases, with 10 bases remaining between them. The CDR3 here is CASSSGTDSGANVLTF. Here the CDR3 DNA reads TGTGCCAGTAGTAGCGGGACAGACTCTGGGGCCAACGTCCTGACTTTC.

V is TRBV19 and J is TRBJ1-5, with unresolved D. V dropped 3 bases and J dropped 2 bases, with 11 bases sitting between them. Germline V gene lookup returns CDR1 LNHDA and CDR2 SQIVND (reference sequence). The CDR3 spans 15 residues. The CDR3 protein is CASSMRVMGNQPQHF. The CDR3 DNA follows: TGTGCCAGTAGTATGAGGGTTATGGGCAATCAGCCCCAGCATTTT. Together with reference TRBV19 and TRBJ1-5, the CDR3 gives the full variable domain: DGGITQSPKYLFRKEGQNVTLSCEQNLNHDAMYWYRQDPGQGLRLIYYSQIVNDFQKGDIAEGYSVSREKKESFPLTVTSAQKNPTAFYLCASSMRVMGNQPQHFGDGTRLSIL.

The chain joins TRBV19 to TRBJ2-1; D is uncertain. This CDR3 spans 13 amino acids. V lost 6 bases, J lost 5 bases, and 11 bases lay in between. Per germline, CDR1 LNHDA and CDR2 SQIVND (reference sequence). The CDR3 reads CASSHGPNNEQFF. CDR3 DNA: TGTGCCAGTAGCCATGGCCCGAACAATGAGCAGTTCTTC.

This chain connects TRBV5-1 to TRBJ2-1; 7 bases map to TRBD1. CDR1 and CDR2 (germline): SGHRS, YFSETQ. The CDR3 spans 14 residues. V lost 4 bases to trimming and J lost 5 bases; unmatched junction nucleotides: 6. As DNA, the CDR3 is TGCGCCAGCAGCGGACAGGCGGTTCACAATGAGCAGTTCTTC. This gives the protein CASSGQAVHNEQFF.

The rearrangement uses TRBV19 and TRBJ2-1; 9 bases map to TRBD2. V trimming: 3 bases; J trimming: 5 bases; junction bases outside the gene matches: 14. The CDR3 spans 18 residues. Germline lookup yields CDR1 LNHDA and CDR2 SQIVND (reference sequence). The CDR3 nucleotides are TGTGCCAGTAGTATTGGGACTAGCAGGGGGGGCCCCCACAATGAGCAGTTCTTC. This codes for CASSIGTSRGGPHNEQFF.

This clone was detected once. The chain recombines TRBV28 with TRBJ2-7; possible D gene TRBD2, 7 bases. This CDR3 region has 15 residues. Trimming stripped 6 bases from V and 3 bases from J, with 18 bases between. Looked up from germline, CDR1 is MDHEN and CDR2 is SYDVKM. CDR3 sequence reads: CASSPLKGGGYEQYF. CDR3 DNA sequence: TGTGCCAGCAGCCCCCTAAAGGGAGGGGGCTACGAGCAGTACTTC.

This clone was seen only once. The chain links TRBV7-2 to TRBJ2-2; possible D gene TRBD2, 7 bases. Looked up from germline, CDR1 is SGHTA and CDR2 is FQGNSA. The V gene lost 5 bases and the J gene lost 4 bases, with 11 bases spanning the gap. The CDR3 runs 14 residues. Here the CDR3 reads CASSGGAGTGELFF. The DNA of the CDR3 is TGTGCCAGCAGCGGGGGGGCGGGCACCGGGGAGCTGTTTTTT.

The rearrangement joins TRBV15 to TRBJ2-2, with TRBD1 matching 9 bases. The CDR3 spans 13 residues. J gave up 5 bases and V 9 bases, and 4 bases lay outside the gene matches. Germline-derived CDR1 and CDR2 are LNHNV and YYDKDF (reference sequence). The CDR3 spells CATTDRGTGELFF. Here the CDR3 DNA reads TGTGCCACGACGGACAGGGGAACCGGGGAGCTGTTTTTT.